This TCR beta chain derives from a study of T cells in Graves' hyperthyroidism and ophthalmopathy. Study details: The initial diagnosis was the point when peripheral blood was collected, ahead of any treatment.

From germline, CDR1 is SEHNR and CDR2 FQNEAQ (reference sequence). The trim removed 7 bases at V and 6 bases at J, leaving 11 bases unmatched. The CDR3 has 16 amino acids. RNA transcripts served as the template for amplifying TCR beta CDR3 regions. A first-round RT-PCR of the TCR CDR3 used the HTBI primer set. TCRdb recomputed calls from the multiplex PCR reads with MiXCR, one row per CDR3 protein. The table records roughly 740,000 distinct CDR3 sequences, about 15% of them present only once. This TCR was recovered from a young man with Graves' hyperthyroidism. This chain joins TRBV7-9 and TRBJ2-2; 10 positions match TRBD1. Sequenced material: blood. CDR3 sequence (DNA): TGTGCCAGCAATAGCGTCGGGACAGGGGTCCCCGGGGAGCTGTTTTTT. Protein sequence: CASNSVGTGVPGELFF.